This T cell receptor beta chain is from a study of early T cells in non-severe SARS-CoV-2 infection. As for the study in general: Unsorted whole blood bulk RNA was sequenced, with unpaired chains. General observations from the study: Anti-spike CD8 responses were favored in VDJdb matching, and private and CD4 specificities were missed.

This clonotype was seen repeatedly, ten times or more. Its antigen is unidentified. MiXCR, applied by TCRdb to the 5' RACE reads, yields one record per CDR3 protein. Of 30,000 to 45,000 distinct CDR3 sequences listed, 9.9% are singletons. The CDR3 has 14 residues. Germline V lookup: CDR1 SGHTA, CDR2 FQGNSA. Trimming cost V 5 bases and J 4 bases, with 15 bases left between them. V gene TRBV7-2 combines with J gene TRBJ2-7; D ambiguous. The source is an adult who was a healthcare worker with PCR-confirmed SARS-CoV-2 infection or an uninfected control (not recorded which). The source material was whole blood. The CDR3 bases are TGTGCCAGCAGCCGCTGGACGCAAGGATACGAGCAGTACTTC. It is translated as CASSRWTQGYEQYF.